This T cell receptor beta chain was captured in a study of cytomegalovirus exposure and HLA in healthy donors. Study-wide context: Early released data comprised 75 million to 100 million unique TCRs from HLA-typed donors. Study-level points and caveats: HLA-A and HLA-B allele assignments for most subjects were reportedly predicted accurately using TCR beta sequences. It was assumed in the presence/absence analyses that sequencing depth was roughly uniform across donors.

Germline CDR1 and CDR2: SNHLY and FYNNEI. The V and J ends lost 10 bases and 7 bases respectively, with 18 bases between them. The CDR3 has 13 residues. With 60 Vbeta and 13 Jbeta primers, the PCR was carried out. The assay was immunoSEQ multiplex PCR, and TCRdb's table has in-frame clones only and misses some. This sample has 97,000 or so clones, with around 80% found just once. A note on this clone: No antigen is known for it.

The sequence derives from a man aged 40-49 years in good health and CMV-seronegative. The chain has TRBV2 and TRBJ2-3, with a weak D call TRBD1 (5 bases). What was sequenced was PBMCs. CDR3 DNA sequence: TGTGCCACCCAAGGGGCCAGTAGTAATACGCAGTATTTT. It codes for CATQGASSNTQYF.